This T cell receptor beta chain was documented in a study of T-cell reconstitution after alpha-beta-depleted transplantation in children. Trimming shortened V by 5 bases and J by 1 base, and 11 bases separated the two germline ends. CDR3 length: 13 residues. Germline values: CDR1 DFQATT, CDR2 SNEGSKA (reference sequence). Researchers prepared the TCRbeta library using unique molecular identifiers, the study reports. TCRdb redid the calling of the PCR reads with MiXCR, one entry per CDR3 protein. In the table there are approximately 520,000 distinct CDR3 sequences, approximately 29% of which are singletons.

Sequenced here: PBMCs from the stem cell graft donor, sampled from the stem cell graft. The sequence came from a human donor who donated a stem cell graft to a child with aplastic anemia. The chain links TRBV20-1 to TRBJ2-5, with D perhaps TRBD1 or TRBD2 (5 bases each). The CDR3 DNA follows: TGCAGTGCTGGACGGGGACCCCAAGAGACCCAGTACTTC. It yields the protein CSAGRGPQETQYF.